One sample yielded the 18 T cell receptor beta chains listed below, sequenced in a study of identical twins. One entry per CDR3 protein results from TCRdb running MiXCR on the 5' RACE reads. The top ten clones hold approximately 0.98% of a sample with 450,000 or so distinct CDR3 sequences, roughly 13% of them seen once. This same sample was also part of a study on yellow fever vaccine responses in identical twins.

Specimen: CD4+ T cells sorted from blood. Receptor source: a woman between 18 and 30 years old in good health.

This clonotype was seen a handful of times. The CDR3 reads CASSRGQRQEAFF. In DNA form, the CDR3 reads TGTGCCAGCAGCCGGGGACAGAGACAAGAAGCTTTCTTT. This chain joins TRBV3-1 and TRBJ1-1, with 7 bases lining up with TRBD1. V was pared by 4 bases and J by 8 bases, with 7 bases of the junction left unmatched. This CDR3 has 13 residues. The germline gives CDR1 LGHDT, CDR2 YNNKEL (reference sequence). Variable domain in full (rest from reference TRBV3-1 and TRBJ1-1): DTAVSQTPKYLVTQMGNDKSIKCEQNLGHDTMYWYKQDSKKFLKIMFSYNNKELIINETVPNRFSPKSPDKAHLNLHINSLELGDSAVYFCASSRGQRQEAFFGQGTRLTVV.

The chain couples TRBV5-6 to TRBJ1-1, with D tentatively TRBD1 (6 bases). Germline CDR1 is SGHDT and CDR2 is YYEEEE. The CDR3 has 15 amino acids. V lost 1 base, J lost 5 bases, and 15 bases lay in between. The CDR3 spells CASSLRGGARTEAFF. The DNA of the CDR3 is TGTGCCAGCAGCTTGAGGGGGGGCGCGAGGACTGAAGCTTTCTTT.

The CDR3 coding sequence is TGTGCCAGCAGTTTAAGACTTGCGGGGGGCTCCACTGAAGCTTTCTTT. Its protein product is CASSLRLAGGSTEAFF. The chain joins TRBV27 to TRBJ1-1; tentative D call: TRBD1 (6 bases). CDR1 is MNHEY and CDR2 is SMNVEV in the germline V gene (reference sequence). This CDR3 has 16 amino acids. Trimming stripped 2 bases from V and 4 bases from J, with 17 bases between.

This clonotype appeared a few times. J is TRBJ2-7 and V is TRBV20-1, with 8 bases lining up with TRBD1. There are 12 residues in the CDR3. Germline V CDR1 and CDR2: DFQATT, SNEGSKA (reference sequence). The junction had 4 bases not matched to a gene; V was cut back by 4 bases and J by 5 bases. The CDR3 DNA reads TGCAGTGCTAAGACAGGGGTCGACGAGCAGTACTTC. It encodes CSAKTGVDEQYF.

The chain has TRBV18 and TRBJ1-3, with a tentative D call TRBD1 (5 bases). Germline V gene data show CDR1 as KGHSH and CDR2 as LQKENI. V lost 2 bases and J lost 0, with 5 bases in between. This CDR3 comprises 14 residues. Here the CDR3 reads CASSPGGSGNTIYF. CDR3 in DNA: TGTGCCAGCTCACCAGGGGGCTCTGGAAACACCATATATTTT.

This clonotype has only a few counts. The chain has TRBV14 and TRBJ1-3; no clear D gene. Trimming pared 3 bases from V and 4 bases from J, leaving 10 bases between. The length of the CDR3 is 14 residues. Germline V gene data show CDR1 as SGHDN and CDR2 as FVKESK. The CDR3 loop reads CASSHRALGNTIYF. DNA for the CDR3: TGTGCCAGCAGCCACCGAGCGCTCGGAAACACCATATATTTT.

This clonotype has more than one count but fewer than ten. This chain joins TRBV7-2 and TRBJ2-5, with 9 bases lining up with TRBD1. This CDR3 contains 14 residues. With V trimmed by 3 bases and J by 7 bases, 6 bases remained unmatched. Germline CDR1 is SGHTA and CDR2 is FQGNSA. The CDR3 is CASSLGQGIGTQYF. The CDR3 DNA reads TGTGCCAGCAGCTTGGGACAGGGTATCGGGACCCAGTACTTC.

In nucleotides, the CDR3 is TGTGCCAGCAGGTACAGGGGAGACTGGGCGTCTGGGGCCAACGTCCTGACTTTC. Translating gives CASRYRGDWASGANVLTF. The chain has TRBV6-5 and TRBJ2-6; 7 bases are shared with TRBD1. The J segment lost 1 base and the V segment lost 6 bases, leaving 12 bases of the junction unmatched. There are 18 residues in the CDR3. Germline assignment: CDR1 MNHEY and CDR2 SVGAGI.

In DNA, the CDR3 is TGCGCCAGCAGCTTGATGGGGTTCGAGCAGTACTTC. Encoded protein: CASSLMGFEQYF. The gene calls are TRBV5-1 and TRBJ2-7; no firm D call. Germline V gene sequence: CDR1 SGHRS, CDR2 YFSETQ. The germline V and J ends were trimmed by 1 base and 6 bases, with 8 bases remaining between them. The CDR3 runs to 12 residues.

This clonotype was seen only a few times. This rearrangement joins TRBV14 to TRBJ1-6, with 11 bases lining up with TRBD1. Germline V lookup: CDR1 SGHDN, CDR2 FVKESK. The CDR3 contains 16 residues. V shed 3 bases, J shed 10 bases, and the junction held 8 bases outside the gene matches. The CDR3 DNA sequence: TGTGCCAGCAGCCAGAGGACAGGGGGCGCATCCTCACCCCTCCACTTT. Translated: CASSQRTGGASSPLHF.

This chain uses TRBV28 with TRBJ2-7; maybe TRBD1 (5 bases). The germline V gene encodes CDR1 MDHEN and CDR2 SYDVKM. This CDR3 spans 13 amino acids. V lost 6 bases to trimming and J lost 2 bases, with 11 bases between them. CDR3 loop: CASRADRPYEQYF. CDR3 bases: TGTGCCAGCAGAGCAGACAGACCCTACGAGCAGTACTTC.

This clonotype was observed a handful of times. Germline and junction disagree at one end, which may indicate a read error. The chain uses TRBV7-7 and TRBJ2-3, with 10 nucleotides matching TRBD2. CDR3 length equals 15 residues. Germline CDR1 SSHAT, CDR2 FNYEAQ (reference sequence). The CDR3 here is CASSLMGLALDTQYF. The CDR3 nucleotides are TGTGCTAGCAGCTTAATGGGACTAGCGTTGGATACGCAGTATTTT.

This clonotype was picked up a small number of times. The genes are TRBV4-1 and TRBJ2-7, with TRBD2 matching over 8 bases. V trimming: 0 bases; J trimming: 3 bases; junction bases outside the gene matches: 13. Germline loops: CDR1 MGHRA, CDR2 YSYEKL. This CDR3 contains 18 residues. DNA for the CDR3: TGCGCCAGCAGCCAAGATACCCCTGTGAGCGGGAGCTACTACGAGCAGTACTTC. Translating gives CASSQDTPVSGSYYEQYF.

This clonotype occurred many times. J is TRBJ1-1 and V is TRBV5-1; no clear D gene. The germline V and J ends were trimmed by 1 base and 1 base, with 11 bases remaining between them. Germline V gene sequence: CDR1 SGHRS, CDR2 YFSETQ. CDR3 length: 15 amino acids. The CDR3 spells CASSLSNPGNTEAFF. CDR3 coding DNA: TGCGCCAGCAGCTTGAGTAACCCAGGGAACACTGAAGCTTTCTTT. The variable domain in full, completed from reference TRBV5-1 and TRBJ1-1, reads KAGVTQTPRYLIKTRGQQVTLSCSPISGHRSVSWYQQTPGQGLQFLFEYFSETQRNKGNFPGRFSGRQFSNSRSEMNVSTLELGDSALYLCASSLSNPGNTEAFFGQGTRLTVV.

The chain links TRBV27 to TRBJ2-3; D remains ambiguous. Germline V gene data show CDR1 as MNHEY and CDR2 as SMNVEV (reference sequence). The CDR3 length is 14 residues. Deletions cut 3 bases from V and 4 bases from J, with 11 bases between. Here the CDR3 reads CASSLLGSPDTQYF. CDR3 in DNA: TGTGCCAGCAGTTTGCTGGGGTCACCAGATACGCAGTATTTT.

This clonotype has just a few counts. This chain connects TRBV19 to TRBJ2-1; a possible D gene is TRBD2 (6 bases). The germline V gene encodes CDR1 LNHDA and CDR2 SQIVND (reference sequence). This CDR3 region has 14 residues. V dropped 7 bases and J dropped 8 bases, with 18 bases sitting between them. CDR3 region: CASNQGMEGYEQFF. The CDR3 DNA is TGTGCCAGTAACCAAGGGATGGAGGGATATGAGCAGTTCTTC. Using reference TRBV19 and TRBJ2-1 for the parts outside the CDR3, the full variable domain is DGGITQSPKYLFRKEGQNVTLSCEQNLNHDAMYWYRQDPGQGLRLIYYSQIVNDFQKGDIAEGYSVSREKKESFPLTVTSAQKNPTAFYLCASNQGMEGYEQFFGPGTRLTVL.

This clonotype has only a few counts. The rearrangement joins TRBV10-2 to TRBJ2-3; D gene ambiguous. Deletions cut 7 bases from V and 2 bases from J, with 13 bases between. Looked up from germline, CDR1 is WSHSY and CDR2 is SAAADI. The CDR3 totals 14 residues. The CDR3 loop is CASTPLTNTDTQYF. The CDR3 DNA sequence: TGCGCCAGCACTCCCCTCACAAACACAGATACGCAGTATTTT.

The chain joins TRBV12-5 to TRBJ2-3, with a possible D match to TRBD2 (6 bases). The V and J ends lost 6 bases and 1 base respectively, with 11 bases between them. CDR3 size: 14 residues. Germline V CDR1 and CDR2: LGHNT, FRNRAP. The CDR3 is CASGEGPRTDTQYF. CDR3 bases: TGTGCTAGTGGGGAGGGGCCGCGCACAGATACGCAGTATTTT.